Presented here are 30 T cell receptor beta chains from one specimen sequenced in a study of T cell responses to AZD1222 COVID-19 vaccine. Profiled with immunoSEQ multiplex PCR; TCRdb holds only in-frame clones, not every one. Counted here are roughly 150,000 clones, 75% to 95% occurring once; the ten biggest clones make up 1.5% to 2%. Specimen: peripheral blood, collected on day 0 of AZD1222 vaccination. Receptor source: an adult in good health.

This chain links TRBV28 with TRBJ1-2, with a tentative D call TRBD1 (6 bases). Trimming took 5 bases from V and 0 from J, leaving 13 bases between them. This CDR3 is 15 amino acids long. Germline lookup yields CDR1 MDHEN and CDR2 SYDVKM. The CDR3: CASSPARTANYGYTF. As DNA, the CDR3 is TGTGCCAGCAGTCCCGCCCGGACAGCTAACTATGGCTACACCTTC.

The gene calls are TRBV7-3 and TRBJ2-1; D is perhaps TRBD2 (5 bases). The CDR3 runs 13 residues. Germline-derived CDR1 and CDR2 are SGHTA and FQGTGA. The germline V and J ends were trimmed by 4 bases and 8 bases, with 12 bases remaining between them. CDR3 sequence reads: CASSSGSWDEQFF. CDR3 bases: TGTGCCAGCAGCTCGGGATCTTGGGATGAGCAGTTCTTC. Using reference TRBV7-3 and TRBJ2-1 for the parts outside the CDR3, the full variable domain is GAGVSQTPSNKVTEKGKYVELRCDPISGHTALYWYRQSLGQGPEFLIYFQGTGAADDSGLPNDRFFAVRPEGSVSTLKIQRTERGDSAVYLCASSSGSWDEQFFGPGTRLTVL.

The V and J genes are TRBV6-5 and TRBJ1-4; no firm D call. The V and J ends lost 0 bases and 5 bases respectively, with 10 bases between them. Germline V gives CDR1 MNHEY, CDR2 SVGAGI. The CDR3 extends over 15 amino acids. The CDR3 region has the DNA TGTGCCAGCAGTTACTCGAGCGTGGGGAATGAAAAACTGTTTTTT. It encodes CASSYSSVGNEKLFF.

The J gene is TRBJ1-2, the V gene TRBV28, with 8 bases identical to TRBD1. The V segment lost 3 bases and the J segment 8 bases; nucleotides outside the gene matches: 14. Germline values: CDR1 MDHEN, CDR2 SYDVKM. CDR3 size: 16 residues. The CDR3 reads CASSFLNRGLSRGYTF. CDR3 nucleotide sequence: TGTGCCAGCAGTTTCCTCAACAGGGGGTTAAGTCGAGGCTACACCTTC.

The V gene is TRBV7-3, the J gene TRBJ2-5; 9 nucleotides match TRBD2. The germline V gene has CDR1 SGHTA and CDR2 FQGTGA. This CDR3 contains 15 residues. Losses at the gene ends were 5 bases for V and 3 bases for J; bases not matched to a gene: 7. This CDR3 is CASSLRGGREETQYF. The CDR3 nucleotides are TGTGCCAGCAGCCTAAGGGGCGGGAGGGAAGAGACCCAGTACTTC.

This clone was detected once. The chain carries TRBV7-6 and TRBJ1-1; no firm D call. CDR1 is SGHVS, CDR2 FNYEAQ, per germline. The V end lost 4 bases, the J end lost 7 bases, and 13 bases lay between the germline ends. The CDR3 extends over 13 amino acids. The CDR3 bases are TGTGCCAGCAGCTCGGGTCCCGATGGTGAAGCTTTCTTT. Its translation is CASSSGPDGEAFF.

A word on this clone: The sample has other DNA sequences that encode this CDR3 too. This chain connects TRBV6-2 or TRBV6-3 to TRBJ2-3; D gene uncertain. Trimming removed 5 bases from V and 0 bases from J, with 0 bases in between. Germline V lookup: CDR1 MNHEY, CDR2 SVGEGT. CDR3 length: 11 residues. Here the CDR3 DNA reads TGTGCCAGCAGTAGCACAGATACGCAGTATTTT. Its protein is CASSSTDTQYF.

This clone has only one observation. The V gene is TRBV28, the J gene TRBJ1-5; perhaps TRBD1 as D (6 bases). CDR1 is MDHEN and CDR2 is SYDVKM in the germline V gene. The CDR3 length is 15 residues. Trimming removed 6 bases from V and 1 base from J, with 13 bases in between. CDR3 nucleotide sequence: TGTGCCAGCAGCCCTACAGGGTTAAGCAATCAGCCCCAGCATTTT. Translated: CASSPTGLSNQPQHF.

The V call is TRBV19, the J call TRBJ2-7, with 8 nucleotides matching TRBD2. The CDR3 sequence is 16 residues long. Germline CDR1 is LNHDA and CDR2 is SQIVND (reference sequence). J lost 2 bases, V lost 3 bases, and 9 bases had no gene match. The CDR3 reads CASSIGGAGVTYEQYF. The CDR3 DNA reads TGTGCCAGTAGTATTGGAGGAGCGGGGGTCACCTACGAGCAGTACTTC.

V usage is TRBV6-5 and J usage is TRBJ2-7, with D possibly being TRBD2 (6 bases). The germline V gene encodes CDR1 MNHEY and CDR2 SVGAGI. The CDR3 sequence is 14 residues long. Trimming left V 7 bases short and J 0 bases short, with 13 bases between. The CDR3 DNA is TGTGCCAGCACCGGGAGAAGGAGCTCCTACGAGCAGTACTTC. Its protein product is CASTGRRSSYEQYF.

The rearrangement links TRBV15 to TRBJ1-2; a possible D gene is TRBD1 (5 bases). The CDR3 runs 16 residues. Between the trimmed V and J ends, which lost 0 bases and 8 bases, there was a span of 19 bases. Germline loops: CDR1 LNHNV, CDR2 YYDKDF (reference sequence). The CDR3, as DNA: TGTGCCACCAGCAGAGATCTTGCGGGGCAGGGTTCAGGCTACACCTTC. Amino acids: CATSRDLAGQGSGYTF.

The rearrangement joins TRBV25-1 to TRBJ1-5, with a possible D match to TRBD1 (6 bases). V was shortened by 9 bases and J by 9 bases, with 24 bases between the two germline ends. Looked up from germline, CDR1 is MGHDK and CDR2 is SYGVNS. The CDR3 consists of 15 residues. The DNA for the CDR3 is TGTGCCAGTGAACCGGGACACCCGGCCGGCGGGCCCCAGCATTTT. Its translation is CASEPGHPAGGPQHF.

The rearrangement uses TRBV18 and TRBJ2-7; D possibly matches TRBD1 or TRBD2 (5 bases each). V was shortened by 2 bases and J by 8 bases, with 19 bases between the two germline ends. Germline loops: CDR1 KGHSH, CDR2 LQKENI. The CDR3 loop spans 15 amino acids. This CDR3 is CASSPGSGANGQQYF. As DNA, the CDR3 is TGTGCCAGCTCACCAGGATCCGGGGCGAACGGTCAGCAGTACTTC.

This clone has just one count. The chain carries TRBV6-5 and TRBJ1-2, with D possibly being TRBD1 (5 bases). Germline-derived CDR1 and CDR2 are MNHEY and SVGAGI. V was cut by 0 bases and J by 3 bases, with 14 bases left in between. The CDR3 has 16 residues. Here the CDR3 reads CASSYSQGVFDYGYTF. DNA of the CDR3: TGTGCCAGCAGTTACTCGCAGGGAGTTTTTGACTATGGCTACACCTTC.

The J gene is TRBJ2-7, the V gene TRBV18; a weak D match, TRBD1 (5 bases). CDR1 is KGHSH and CDR2 is LQKENI in the germline V gene. With 3 bases removed from V and 3 bases from J, the gap between germline ends came to 6 bases. The CDR3 spans 12 residues. The CDR3 coding sequence is TGTGCCAGCTCACCCGACAGCTACGAGCAGTACTTC. Residues: CASSPDSYEQYF.

The chain joins TRBV28 to TRBJ2-3, with 7 bases aligning to TRBD2. The V gene's germline CDR1 is MDHEN and CDR2 SYDVKM. V trimming: 7 bases; J trimming: 6 bases; junction bases outside the gene matches: 13. CDR3 length equals 15 residues. CDR3 nucleotide sequence: TGTGCCAGCACCGGAAATCCCAGCGGGATCGATACGCAGTATTTT. Protein sequence: CASTGNPSGIDTQYF.

V is TRBV30 and J is TRBJ2-7; D may be TRBD1 (6 bases). Germline CDR1 and CDR2: GTSNPN and SVGIG (reference sequence). V shed 5 bases and J shed 3 bases, with 35 bases lying between them. The CDR3 spans 20 residues. Here the CDR3 DNA reads TGTGCCTGGTGCGGACAGATTCTCGCACTACTACGAGCGGCCTACTACGAGCAGTACTTC. Protein sequence: CAWCGQILALLRAAYYEQYF.

V usage is TRBV6-5 and J usage is TRBJ1-6; 8 nucleotides line up with TRBD1. CDR1 and CDR2 from the germline V gene are MNHEY and SVGAGI. This CDR3 has 15 amino acids. Trimming at V came to 2 bases and at J to 9 bases, leaving 6 bases not matched to a gene. CDR3 in amino acids: CASSYRQGISSPLHF. The CDR3 nucleotides read TGTGCCAGCAGTTACCGACAGGGGATCAGTTCACCCCTCCACTTT.

The V gene is TRBV19, the J gene TRBJ1-2, with 10 positions matching TRBD1. CDR1 is LNHDA and CDR2 is SQIVND in the germline V gene (reference sequence). The V gene end was trimmed by 9 bases and the J gene end by 2 bases; junction bases not matched to a gene: 6. This CDR3 contains 14 residues. The CDR3 sequence: CASQDRGTNYGYTF. The CDR3 nucleotides are TGTGCCAGCCAGGACAGGGGGACCAACTATGGCTACACCTTC. Together with reference TRBV19 and TRBJ1-2, the CDR3 gives the full variable domain: DGGITQSPKYLFRKEGQNVTLSCEQNLNHDAMYWYRQDPGQGLRLIYYSQIVNDFQKGDIAEGYSVSREKKESFPLTVTSAQKNPTAFYLCASQDRGTNYGYTFGSGTRLTVV.

The rearrangement uses TRBV11-2 and TRBJ1-2, with 9 bases identical to TRBD1. The CDR3 runs 15 residues. V shed 4 bases, J shed 2 bases, and the junction held 5 bases outside the gene matches. Per germline, CDR1 SGHAT and CDR2 FQNNGV. The CDR3 DNA follows: TGTGCCAGCAGCTCCGGACAGGGGCTAAACTATGGCTACACCTTC. Protein: CASSSGQGLNYGYTF.

The rearrangement links TRBV23-1 to TRBJ2-1, with a weak D call TRBD2 (5 bases). TRBV23-1 falls under the ORF class, with uncertain function. The V end was cut by 6 bases, the J end by 0 bases, with 30 bases between. The CDR3 sequence is 21 residues long. This CDR3 reads CASRKMDIPNRWESSYNEQFF. The CDR3 region has the DNA TGCGCCAGCAGGAAGATGGATATTCCTAACCGATGGGAGTCCTCCTACAATGAGCAGTTCTTC.

In its sample, this clone was seen once. V and J are TRBV5-4 and TRBJ1-6; 8 bases align to TRBD1. CDR1 and CDR2 from the germline V gene are SGHNT and YYREEE (reference sequence). Losses at the gene ends were 1 base for V and 8 bases for J; bases not matched to a gene: 5. The CDR3 is 15 residues long. For the CDR3, the DNA is TGTGCCAGCAGCTTGTATCAGGGGGCAGATTCACCCCTCCACTTT. Its protein product is CASSLYQGADSPLHF.

The chain uses TRBV28 and TRBJ2-6; D is possibly TRBD1 (6 bases). Germline V gene lookup returns CDR1 MDHEN and CDR2 SYDVKM. CDR3 length: 14 residues. Trimming removed 6 bases at V and 0 bases at J, with 6 bases between. In nucleotides, the CDR3 is TGTGCCAGCAGGGACAGCTCTGGGGCCAACGTCCTGACTTTC. It yields the protein CASRDSSGANVLTF. Supplemented by reference TRBV28 and TRBJ2-6, the full variable domain reads DVKVTQSSRYLVKRTGEKVFLECVQDMDHENMFWYRQDPGLGLRLIYFSYDVKMKEKGDIPEGYSVSREKKERFSLILESASTNQTSMYLCASRDSSGANVLTFGAGSRLTVL.

The chain recombines TRBV7-2 with TRBJ2-7, with D perhaps matching TRBD1 (5 bases). V lost 5 bases and J 6 bases, leaving 11 bases between the germline ends. CDR1 SGHTA and CDR2 FQGNSA come from the germline V gene. The CDR3 is 12 amino acids. The CDR3 protein is CASSTWGLEQYF. The CDR3 DNA reads TGTGCCAGCAGCACCTGGGGCCTCGAGCAGTACTTC.

V gene TRBV7-2 combines with J gene TRBJ2-1; D is unresolved. Germline CDR1 and CDR2: SGHTA and FQGNSA. The CDR3 loop spans 15 amino acids. Deletions cut 1 base from V and 1 base from J, with 8 bases between. CDR3 region: CASSLGAVSYNEQFF. The DNA of the CDR3 is TGTGCCAGCAGCTTAGGTGCGGTTTCCTACAATGAGCAGTTCTTC.

The CDR3 coding sequence is TGTGCCAGCAGCTCACAAACCGGGAGACACACTGAAGCTTTCTTT. It translates to CASSSQTGRHTEAFF. The J gene is TRBJ1-1, the V gene TRBV7-9; no reliable D call. CDR3 length: 15 residues. V gave up 4 bases and J gave up 3 bases, with 15 bases separating them. CDR1 SEHNR and CDR2 FQNEAQ come from the germline V gene (reference sequence). Full variable domain (rest looked up from reference TRBV7-9 and TRBJ1-1): DTGVSQNPRHKITKRGQNVTFRCDPISEHNRLYWYRQTLGQGPEFLTYFQNEAQLEKSRLLSDRFSAERPKGSFSTLEIQRTEQGDSAMYLCASSSQTGRHTEAFFGQGTRLTVV.

This clone was observed a handful of times. J is TRBJ2-7 and V is TRBV7-9, with D perhaps matching TRBD1 (5 bases). Germline-derived CDR1 and CDR2 are SEHNR and FQNEAQ (reference sequence). CDR3 size: 14 residues. The ends were cut back, 5 bases at V and 0 bases at J, with 11 bases in the middle. The CDR3 nucleotides read TGTGCCAGCAGCGCAGGGTTATCCTCCTACGAGCAGTACTTC. This sequence encodes CASSAGLSSYEQYF.

CDR3 in amino acids: CATSRTWTSGNNEQFF. The CDR3 DNA reads as TGTGCCACCAGCAGAACCTGGACTAGCGGAAACAATGAGCAGTTCTTC. The genes are TRBV15 and TRBJ2-1, with 10 nucleotides matching TRBD2. V lost 2 bases and J lost 5; bases outside the gene matches: 6. The germline gives CDR1 LNHNV, CDR2 YYDKDF (reference sequence). The CDR3 extends over 16 amino acids.

This chain uses TRBV7-2 with TRBJ1-5, with TRBD1 identical over 8 bases. The CDR3 covers 15 residues. J gave up 1 base and V 5 bases, and 4 bases lay outside the gene matches. Germline values: CDR1 SGHTA, CDR2 FQGNSA. The CDR3 DNA reads as TGTGCCAGCAGCATTGCAGGGGGCAGCAATCAGCCCCAGCATTTT. Translation: CASSIAGGSNQPQHF.

J is TRBJ2-2 and V is TRBV28; a possible D gene is TRBD2 (7 bases). The CDR3 has 16 residues. The V end was cut by 4 bases, the J end by 2 bases, with 14 bases between. CDR1 and CDR2 (germline): MDHEN, SYDVKM. This chain's CDR3 is CASSYREGLNTGELFF. The CDR3 DNA follows: TGTGCCAGCAGTTACAGGGAGGGGCTAAACACCGGGGAGCTGTTTTTT.